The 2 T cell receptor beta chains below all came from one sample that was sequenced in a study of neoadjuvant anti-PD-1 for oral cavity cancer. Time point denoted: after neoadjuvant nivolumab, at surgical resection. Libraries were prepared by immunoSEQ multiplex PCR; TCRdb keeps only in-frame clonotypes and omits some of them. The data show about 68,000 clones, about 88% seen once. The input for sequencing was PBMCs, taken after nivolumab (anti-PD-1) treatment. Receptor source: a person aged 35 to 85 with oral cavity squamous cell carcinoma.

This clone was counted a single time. The DNA of the CDR3 is TGTGCTACCGCCCGGGGGAGGGCCAAAAACATTCAGTACTTC. Translation: CATARGRAKNIQYF. This chain links TRBV30 with TRBJ2-4; D may be TRBD2 (6 bases). CDR3 length: 14 amino acids. Germline lookup yields CDR1 GTSNPN and CDR2 SVGIG (reference sequence).

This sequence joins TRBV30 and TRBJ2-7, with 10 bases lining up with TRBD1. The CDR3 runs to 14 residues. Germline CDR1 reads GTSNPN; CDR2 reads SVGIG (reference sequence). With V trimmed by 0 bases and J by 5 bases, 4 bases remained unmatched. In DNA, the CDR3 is TGTGCCTGGAGTGTCTGGGACAGGGGCGACGAGCAGTACTTC. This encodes CAWSVWDRGDEQYF.